The present T cell receptor beta chain was sequenced within a study of blood T cell repertoires in COVID-19. Study at large: PBMCs, B-cell-depleted T cells, or T cells were the source of the cDNA or gDNA that made up the material.

Libraries were prepared by immunoSEQ multiplex PCR; TCRdb keeps only in-frame clonotypes and omits some of them. The table has roughly 90,000 clones, roughly 78% seen once. The sequencing sample was made of peripheral blood. The sequence was collected from a woman in her sixties or seventies with acute or convalescent COVID-19.

The CDR3 loop is CASSISAGQPQHF. The CDR3 DNA reads as TGTGCCAGTAGTATATCGGCGGGGCAGCCCCAGCATTTT. V is TRBV19 and J is TRBJ1-5; D gene uncertain. V gave up 2 bases and J gave up 7 bases, with 9 bases separating them. The CDR3 loop spans 13 amino acids. Per the germline V gene, CDR1 is LNHDA and CDR2 is SQIVND (reference sequence). Supplemented by reference TRBV19 and TRBJ1-5, the full variable domain reads DGGITQSPKYLFRKEGQNVTLSCEQNLNHDAMYWYRQDPGQGLRLIYYSQIVNDFQKGDIAEGYSVSREKKESFPLTVTSAQKNPTAFYLCASSISAGQPQHFGDGTRLSIL.